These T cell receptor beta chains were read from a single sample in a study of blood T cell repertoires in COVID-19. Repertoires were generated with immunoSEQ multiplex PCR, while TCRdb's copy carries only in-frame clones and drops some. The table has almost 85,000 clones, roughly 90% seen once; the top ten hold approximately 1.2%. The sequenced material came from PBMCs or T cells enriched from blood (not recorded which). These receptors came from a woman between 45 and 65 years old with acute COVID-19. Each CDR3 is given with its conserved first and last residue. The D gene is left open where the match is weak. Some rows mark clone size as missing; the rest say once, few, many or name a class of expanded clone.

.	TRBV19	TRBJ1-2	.	CASSIAGAYNYGYTF	TGTGCCAGTAGTATAGCTGGGGCCTATAACTATGGCTACACCTTC
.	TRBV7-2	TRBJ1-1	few	CASSFTGPRNTEAFF	TGTGCCAGCAGCTTTACTGGGCCGAGGAACACTGAAGCTTTCTTT
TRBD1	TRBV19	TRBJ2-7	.	CASSVPGQSPSEQYF	TGTGCCAGTAGTGTTCCGGGACAGAGCCCCTCGGAGCAGTACTTC
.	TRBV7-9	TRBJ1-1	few	CASSLQQGDTEAFF	TGTGCCAGCAGCTTACAACAGGGTGACACTGAAGCTTTCTTT
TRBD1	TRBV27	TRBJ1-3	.	CASSRTGENTIYF	TGTGCCAGCAGCCGGACAGGAGAAAACACCATATATTTT
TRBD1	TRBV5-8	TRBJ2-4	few	CASSLAAGQARDIQYF	TGTGCCAGCAGCTTGGCCGCGGGACAGGCAAGGGACATTCAGTACTTC
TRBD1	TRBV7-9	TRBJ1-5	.	CASSPGQTNQPQHF	TGTGCCAGCAGCCCGGGACAGACCAATCAGCCCCAGCATTTT
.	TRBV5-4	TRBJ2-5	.	CAIRQGETQYF	TGTGCCATAAGGCAGGGAGAGACCCAGTACTTC
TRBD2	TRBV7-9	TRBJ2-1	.	CASSLGGGFAYNEQFF	TGTGCCAGCAGCTTAGGCGGGGGGTTTGCGTACAATGAGCAGTTCTTC
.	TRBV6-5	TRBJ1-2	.	CASSYSMGGDDGYTF	TGTGCCAGCAGTTACTCGATGGGAGGGGATGATGGCTACACCTTC
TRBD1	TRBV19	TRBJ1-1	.	CASRGQENTEAFF	TGTGCCAGCCGGGGACAGGAGAACACTGAAGCTTTCTTT
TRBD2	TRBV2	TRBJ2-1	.	CASSDRSSGNKKQFF	TGTGCCAGCAGTGACAGGTCTAGCGGGAATAAAAAGCAGTTCTTC
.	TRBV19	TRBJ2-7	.	CASSSRTYEQYF	TGTGCCAGTAGCAGTCGAACCTACGAGCAGTACTTC
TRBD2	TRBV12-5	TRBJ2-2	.	CASAPFGGRDNTGELFF	TGTGCTAGTGCCCCGTTTGGGGGGAGGGATAACACCGGGGAGCTGTTTTTT
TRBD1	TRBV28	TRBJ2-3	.	CASSIGQATDTQYF	TGTGCCAGCAGTATAGGACAGGCCACAGATACGCAGTATTTT
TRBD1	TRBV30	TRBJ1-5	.	CAWSVGTGTFQPQHF	TGTGCCTGGAGTGTCGGGACAGGGACGTTTCAGCCCCAGCATTTT
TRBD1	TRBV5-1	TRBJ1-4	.	CASSEPGQGDEKLFF	TGCGCCAGCAGCGAACCGGGACAGGGGGATGAAAAACTGTTTTTT
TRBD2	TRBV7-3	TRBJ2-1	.	CASSLTSGRGNEQFF	TGTGCCAGCAGCTTGACTAGCGGGAGAGGGAATGAGCAGTTCTTC
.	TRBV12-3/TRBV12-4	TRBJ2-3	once	CASSLSEDTQYF	TGTGCCAGCAGTTTGAGTGAAGATACGCAGTATTTT
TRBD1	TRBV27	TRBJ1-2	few	CASGSGTGGRYGYTF	TGTGCCAGCGGGAGCGGGACAGGGGGCCGGTATGGCTACACCTTC
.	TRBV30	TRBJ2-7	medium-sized	CACSRGPVEQYF	TGTGCCTGTTCTAGGGGTCCGGTCGAGCAGTACTTC
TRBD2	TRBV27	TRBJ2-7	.	CASGRTSGSYEQYF	TGTGCCAGCGGGAGGACTAGCGGGTCCTACGAGCAGTACTTC
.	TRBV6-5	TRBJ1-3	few	CASLRTPGNTIYF	TGTGCCAGCCTCCGGACACCTGGAAACACCATATATTTT
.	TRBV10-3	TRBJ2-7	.	CAIRQTYEQYF	TGTGCCATCAGACAGACCTACGAGCAGTACTTC
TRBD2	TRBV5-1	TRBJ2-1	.	CASSLVGLAGGKSSYNEQFF	TGCGCCAGCAGCTTGGTGGGACTAGCGGGAGGGAAGAGCTCCTACAATGAGCAGTTCTTC
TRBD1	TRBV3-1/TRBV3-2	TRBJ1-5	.	CASSSGTGGYQPQHF	TGTGCCAGCAGCTCCGGGACAGGGGGTTATCAGCCCCAGCATTTT
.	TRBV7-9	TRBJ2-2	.	CASSLAGVVVGELFF	TGTGCCAGCAGCTTAGCGGGAGTCGTGGTCGGGGAGCTGTTTTTT
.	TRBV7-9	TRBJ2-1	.	CASSFPLWGDEQFF	TGTGCCAGCAGCTTCCCCCTATGGGGGGATGAGCAGTTCTTC
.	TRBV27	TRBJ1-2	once	CASSLQGNYGYTF	TGTGCCAGCAGTTTACAGGGCAACTATGGCTACACCTTC
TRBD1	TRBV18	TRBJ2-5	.	CASSPDRQETQYF	TGTGCCAGCTCACCGGACAGGCAAGAGACCCAGTACTTC
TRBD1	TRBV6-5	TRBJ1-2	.	CASSQTGGANYGYTF	TGTGCCAGCAGCCAAACAGGGGGAGCTAACTATGGCTACACCTTC
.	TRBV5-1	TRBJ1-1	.	CASSSGSGRRNTEAFF	TGCGCCAGCAGCTCTGGATCCGGGAGGAGGAACACTGAAGCTTTCTTT
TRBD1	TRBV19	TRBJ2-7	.	CASSPGQSYEQYF	TGTGCCAGTAGTCCGGGACAGTCCTACGAGCAGTACTTC
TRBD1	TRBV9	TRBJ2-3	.	CASSALQGTDTQYF	TGTGCCAGCAGCGCCCTACAGGGGACAGATACGCAGTATTTT
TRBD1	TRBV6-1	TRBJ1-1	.	CASSELVTGVMNTEAFF	TGTGCCAGCAGTGAACTTGTAACAGGGGTCATGAACACTGAAGCTTTCTTT
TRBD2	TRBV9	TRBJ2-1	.	CASSVDPGTSVTNEQFF	TGTGCCAGCAGCGTCGATCCCGGGACTAGCGTAACCAATGAGCAGTTCTTC
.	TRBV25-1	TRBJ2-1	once	CASSKPLGARVNEQFF	TGTGCCAGCAGCAAACCTTTGGGGGCTAGGGTAAATGAGCAGTTCTTC
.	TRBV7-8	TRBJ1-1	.	CASSLGQAPFF	TGTGCCAGCAGCTTAGGCCAGGCTCCTTTCTTT
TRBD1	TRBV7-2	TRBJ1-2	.	CASSSDREYGYTF	TGTGCCAGCAGTTCCGACAGGGAATATGGCTACACCTTC
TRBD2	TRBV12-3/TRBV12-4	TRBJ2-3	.	CASTGRAADTQYF	TGTGCCAGCACCGGGAGGGCCGCAGATACGCAGTATTTT
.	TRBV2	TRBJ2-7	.	CASSDYYEQYF	TGTGCCAGCAGTGACTACTACGAGCAGTACTTC
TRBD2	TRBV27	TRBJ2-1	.	CASSARLAGGNNEQFF	TGTGCCAGCAGTGCCAGACTAGCCGGAGGAAATAATGAGCAGTTCTTC
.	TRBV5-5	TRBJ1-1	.	CASSLYGGNTEAFF	TGTGCCAGCAGCTTGTACGGGGGGAACACTGAAGCTTTCTTT
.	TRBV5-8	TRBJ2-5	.	CASSPGSGDWETQYF	TGTGCCAGCAGCCCCGGTTCGGGGGATTGGGAGACCCAGTACTTC
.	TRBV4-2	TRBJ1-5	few	CASSQGGFQPQHF	TGTGCCAGCAGCCAAGGAGGGTTTCAGCCCCAGCATTTT
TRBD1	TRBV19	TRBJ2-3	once	CASSIWGQGRDTQYF	TGTGCCAGTAGTATTTGGGGACAGGGGCGAGATACGCAGTATTTT
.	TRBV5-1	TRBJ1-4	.	CASSLEATMRGQANEKLFF	TGCGCCAGCAGCTTGGAGGCTACGATGAGGGGACAAGCTAACGAAAAACTGTTTTTT
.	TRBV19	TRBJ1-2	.	CASSIAGDNISGYTF	TGTGCCAGTAGTATAGCAGGGGACAACATCAGTGGCTACACCTTC
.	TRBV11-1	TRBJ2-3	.	CASVSGAADTQYF	TGTGCCAGCGTCTCGGGAGCGGCAGATACGCAGTATTTT